This entry is about one T cell receptor (beta chain). The protocol was immunoSEQ multiplex PCR, while the TCRdb copy is restricted to in-frame clones and leaves out a portion. The table lists tens of thousands of clones, 80% to 95% of them singletons. This sample is drawn from a study of blood T cell repertoires in COVID-19. V lost 3 bases and J lost 2, with 7 bases in between. The CDR3 extends over 13 amino acids. V is TRBV12-3 or TRBV12-4 and J is TRBJ1-2; D remains unclear. Sequenced input: peripheral blood. This sequence originates from a man between 65 and 85 years old with active COVID-19. The chain's CDR3 is CASSLAANYGYTF. For the CDR3, the DNA is TGTGCCAGCAGTTTGGCGGCGAACTATGGCTACACCTTC.